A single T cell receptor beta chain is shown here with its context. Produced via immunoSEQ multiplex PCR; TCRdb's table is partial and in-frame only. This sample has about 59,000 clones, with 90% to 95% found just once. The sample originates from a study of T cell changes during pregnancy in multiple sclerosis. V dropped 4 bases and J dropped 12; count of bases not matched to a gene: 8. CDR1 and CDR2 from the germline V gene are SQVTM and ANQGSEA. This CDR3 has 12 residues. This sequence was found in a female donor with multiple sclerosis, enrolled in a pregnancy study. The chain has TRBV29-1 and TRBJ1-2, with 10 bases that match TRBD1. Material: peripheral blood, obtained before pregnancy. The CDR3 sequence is CSVVWDRGLHTF. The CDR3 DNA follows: TGCAGCGTTGTCTGGGACAGGGGTTTGCACACCTTC.